These T cell receptor beta chains were read from a single sample in a study of CD8+CD57+ T cells in acquired aplastic anemia. TCRdb used MiXCR to reprocess the reads, holding one entry per CDR3 protein. Among 350,000 to 450,000 distinct CDR3 sequences listed, just under 70% were seen once. What was sequenced was sorted CD4+, CD8+, or CD8+CD57+ T cells (not recorded which) from PBMCs. The receptors shown here come from a human donor in good health, serving as a control. The CDR3 runs from the conserved cysteine through the conserved F or W. A D gene is named only where the DNA matches it firmly. The size field is filled for only some rows; it gives once, few, many or a size class.

many	NA	TRBV19	TRBJ1-1	TGTGCCAGTAGTATAACAGGAGGGGTAACTGAAGCTTTCTTT	CASSITGGVTEAFF
NA	TRBD1	TRBV20-1	TRBJ1-2	TGCAGTGCTAGAGGGCGACAGGGCGGTAATGGCTACACCTTC	CSARGRQGGNGYTF
many	TRBD1	TRBV20-1	TRBJ2-7	TGCAGTGCTAGTTTCACAGGGGGCAAATACGAGCAGTACTTC	CSASFTGGKYEQYF
NA	NA	TRBV12-3/TRBV12-4	TRBJ1-5	TGTGCCAGCATCCAGGGAGGGGACCAACAGCCCCAGCATTTT	CASIQGGDQQPQHF
NA	NA	TRBV5-4	TRBJ2-3	TGTGCCAGCAGCTGGGAGACAGCGGATACGCAGTATTTT	CASSWETADTQYF
many	NA	TRBV6-2/TRBV6-3	TRBJ1-2	TGTGCCAGCAGACCCCGAGGGTCCCAAGGCTACACCTTC	CASRPRGSQGYTF
many	NA	TRBV30	TRBJ1-6	TGTGCCTGGGGATTAGGACCCTATAATTCACCCCTCCACTTT	CAWGLGPYNSPLHF
NA	NA	TRBV7-3	TRBJ1-1	TGCGCCAGCAGCTTGGGGTGTGGGAACAATGACGCTTTCTTT	CASSLGCGNNDAFF
NA	NA	TRBV7-3	TRBJ2-3	TGTGCCAGCAGTCTAACAACTAATGAAAAACTGTTGTATTTT	CASSLTTNEKLLYF
NA	NA	TRBV7-9	TRBJ2-2	TGTGCCAGCACTCCCCAGGCGACCGGGGAGACTTTTTTT	CASTPQATGETFF